The present T cell receptor beta chain was sequenced within a study of vaccination effects on CD4 cells after COVID-19. Across the study: In the ViraFEST assay, antigen-specific CD4+ clonotypes were identified by expansion after peptide-pool stimulation. Study-level points and caveats: Limitations: small convalescent group and missing early post-infection timepoints.

After around 10 days in culture, the CD4+ T cells were isolated. Having tested negative for nucleocapsid antibodies, the vaccine recipients showed no prior SARS-CoV-2 infection. The table came from immunoSEQ multiplex PCR; TCRdb's copy has only in-frame clones and leaves some out. The profile shows fewer than 40,000 clones, 70% of them singletons. Regarding this clone: The antigen is undetermined.

The germline V gene encodes CDR1 SNHLY and CDR2 FYNNEI. This CDR3 contains 11 residues. V was cut by 10 bases and J by 9 bases, with 13 bases left in between. The sequences come from CD4+ T cells from PBMCs cultured without peptide, collected before COVID-19 vaccination. The origin of this receptor is a human donor who received a COVID-19 vaccine. This chain connects TRBV2 to TRBJ2-4; tentative D call: TRBD1 (7 bases). CDR3 in amino acids: CANGQGGIQYF. DNA of the CDR3: TGTGCCAATGGGCAGGGGGGCATTCAGTACTTC.